These 13 T cell receptor beta chains originate from one sample sequenced in a study of siplizumab effects on memory and regulatory T cells. Profiled with immunoSEQ multiplex PCR; TCRdb holds only in-frame clones, not every one. The table includes about 100,000 clones, around 94% detected once. The specimen sequenced was Tregs sorted from blood. The receptors stem from a human donor in good health.

For the CDR3, the DNA is TGTGCCAGTAGGGAGAGCGGGCAGGACTGGAATGGCTACACCTTC. Protein: CASRESGQDWNGYTF. The rearrangement uses TRBV19 and TRBJ1-2, with D hard to call. CDR1 LNHDA and CDR2 SQIVND come from the germline V gene (reference sequence). This CDR3 has 15 residues. The V gene lost 6 bases and the J gene lost 6 bases, with 20 bases spanning the gap.

For this clone: Germline and junction disagree at one end, which may indicate a read error. V and J are TRBV7-9 and TRBJ2-1; D ambiguous. Germline CDR1 SEHNR, CDR2 FQNEAQ (reference sequence). The CDR3 covers 13 residues. The DNA of the CDR3 is TGTGCCAACAGCCGCGCCCTCCACAATGAGCAGTTCTTC. Translated, it gives CANSRALHNEQFF. The variable domain in full, completed from reference TRBV7-9 and TRBJ2-1, reads DTGVSQNPRHKITKRGQNVTFRCDPISEHNRLYWYRQTLGQGPEFLTYFQNEAQLEKSRLLSDRFSAERPKGSFSTLEIQRTEQGDSAMYLCANSRALHNEQFFGPGTRLTVL.

V usage is TRBV5-4 and J usage is TRBJ2-3, with D possibly being TRBD2 (6 bases). From germline, CDR1 is SGHNT and CDR2 YYREEE (reference sequence). The CDR3 loop spans 16 amino acids. Trimming took off 3 bases at V and 1 base at J, with 15 bases between the two ends. The CDR3 spells CASSSTYQRGTDTQYF. As DNA, the CDR3 is TGTGCCAGCAGCTCAACTTACCAGCGGGGCACAGATACGCAGTATTTT. The complete variable domain, with remaining parts taken from reference TRBV5-4 and TRBJ2-3, reads ETGVTQSPTHLIKTRGQQVTLRCSSQSGHNTVSWYQQALGQGPQFIFQYYREEENGRGNFPPRFSGLQFPNYSSELNVNALELDDSALYLCASSSTYQRGTDTQYFGPGTRLTVL.

CDR3 sequence: CASSFIQYYNEQFF. In DNA form, the CDR3 reads TGTGCCAGCAGTTTCATCCAGTATTACAATGAGCAGTTCTTC. The gene calls are TRBV28 and TRBJ2-1; D is unresolved. CDR1 MDHEN and CDR2 SYDVKM come from the germline V gene. The CDR3 totals 14 residues. V lost 3 bases and J 4 bases, leaving 10 bases between the germline ends.

This chain links TRBV25-1 with TRBJ2-2, with 10 positions matching TRBD1. With 6 bases clipped from V and 6 bases from J, the junction kept 10 bases outside the gene matches. Looked up from germline, CDR1 is MGHDK and CDR2 is SYGVNS. CDR3 length equals 16 residues. The CDR3 region is CASRTRDRGQSGELFF. The CDR3 DNA sequence: TGTGCCAGCAGAACCCGGGACAGGGGTCAATCCGGGGAGCTGTTTTTT.

The chain has TRBV18 and TRBJ1-3; 10 nucleotides match TRBD1. The germline V gene encodes CDR1 KGHSH and CDR2 LQKENI. V shed 2 bases, J shed 2 bases, and the junction held 0 bases outside the gene matches. This CDR3 is 15 amino acids long. CDR3 residues: CASSPGTGAGNTIYF. The CDR3 DNA reads as TGTGCCAGCTCACCAGGGACAGGGGCTGGAAACACCATATATTTT.

The rearrangement uses TRBV30 and TRBJ2-2; 8 positions agree with TRBD2. CDR1 is GTSNPN and CDR2 is SVGIG in the germline V gene (reference sequence). The V gene end was trimmed by 6 bases and the J gene end by 6 bases; junction bases not matched to a gene: 9. The CDR3 runs to 14 residues. The CDR3 spells CACFSGTLAGELFF. The CDR3 nucleotides read TGTGCCTGTTTTAGCGGGACCTTGGCCGGGGAGCTGTTTTTT.

The J gene is TRBJ2-5, the V gene TRBV5-1; D is perhaps TRBD1 (5 bases). The V gene lost 0 bases and the J gene lost 3 bases, with 12 bases spanning the gap. The CDR3 consists of 15 residues. In germline, CDR1 is SGHRS, CDR2 YFSETQ. Here the CDR3 reads CASSLDTGRKETQYF. CDR3 DNA: TGCGCCAGCAGCTTGGACACAGGACGCAAAGAGACCCAGTACTTC.

A few counts support this clone. The rearrangement links TRBV21-1 to TRBJ2-7. TRBV21-1 is flagged as a pseudogene. The CDR3 is 15 residues long. CDR3: CASSERGTTDYEQYF. The DNA of the CDR3 is TGTGCCAGCAGCGAACGCGGGACAACAGACTACGAGCAGTACTTC.

This clone was seen once. J is TRBJ1-4 and V is TRBV27, with D tentatively TRBD1 (5 bases). The CDR3 loop spans 14 amino acids. Deletions cut 3 bases from V and 8 bases from J, with 13 bases between. Germline values: CDR1 MNHEY, CDR2 SMNVEV (reference sequence). Here the CDR3 DNA reads TGTGCCAGCAGTTTCGGTAGAGAGGGGGAAAAACTGTTTTTT. Protein sequence: CASSFGREGEKLFF. The full variable domain, completed using reference TRBV27 and TRBJ1-4, is EAQVTQNPRYLITVTGKKLTVTCSQNMNHEYMSWYRQDPGLGLRQIYYSMNVEVTDKGDVPEGYKVSRKEKRNFPLILESPSPNQTSLYFCASSFGREGEKLFFGSGTQLSVL.

The chain joins TRBV6-5 to TRBJ1-1, with D tentatively TRBD1 (6 bases). Germline V gives CDR1 MNHEY, CDR2 SVGAGI. CDR3 length equals 12 residues. With 6 bases removed from V and 3 bases from J, the gap between germline ends came to 8 bases. CDR3 in amino acids: CASRDSYTEAFF. CDR3 DNA sequence: TGTGCCAGCAGGGACAGCTACACTGAAGCTTTCTTT.

This clone was seen a single time. The rearrangement uses TRBV5-6 and TRBJ1-6, with a tentative D call TRBD1 (5 bases). Germline V gene lookup returns CDR1 SGHDT and CDR2 YYEEEE. The CDR3 is made up of 14 amino acids. V dropped 3 bases and J dropped 7 bases, with 11 bases sitting between them. This CDR3 reads CASSSGIRNSPLHF. CDR3 nucleotides: TGTGCCAGCAGCTCAGGGATACGAAATTCACCCCTCCACTTT. Full variable domain (remainder filled in from reference TRBV5-6 and TRBJ1-6): DAGVTQSPTHLIKTRGQQVTLRCSPKSGHDTVSWYQQALGQGPQFIFQYYEEEERQRGNFPDRFSGHQFPNYSSELNVNALLLGDSALYLCASSSGIRNSPLHFGNGTRLTVT.

The chain employs TRBV2 and TRBJ2-7; D may be TRBD2 (5 bases). Between the trimmed V and J ends, which lost 7 bases and 2 bases, there was a span of 15 bases. The CDR3 covers 14 residues. Germline loops: CDR1 SNHLY, CDR2 FYNNEI. Here the CDR3 reads CASKWITGTYEQYF. CDR3 DNA: TGTGCCAGCAAATGGATCACGGGAACCTACGAGCAGTACTTC.